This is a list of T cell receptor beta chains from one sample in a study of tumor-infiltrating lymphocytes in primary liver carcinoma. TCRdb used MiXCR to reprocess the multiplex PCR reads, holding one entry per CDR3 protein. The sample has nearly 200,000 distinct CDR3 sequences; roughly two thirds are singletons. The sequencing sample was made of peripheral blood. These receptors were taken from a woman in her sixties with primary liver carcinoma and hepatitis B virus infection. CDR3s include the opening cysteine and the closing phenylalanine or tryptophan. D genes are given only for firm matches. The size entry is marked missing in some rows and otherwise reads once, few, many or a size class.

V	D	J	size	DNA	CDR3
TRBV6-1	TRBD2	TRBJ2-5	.	TGTGTCAGCAGTGAAGGCCTTGGACTAGCACTGTACCAAGAGACCCAGTACTTC	CVSSEGLGLALYQETQYF
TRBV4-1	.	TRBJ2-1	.	TGCGCCGGCAGCCAGGAGCCTGGAGGGAAGTACAATGAGCAGTTCTTC	CAGSQEPGGKYNEQFF
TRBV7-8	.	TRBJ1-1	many	TGTGCCAGCAGCCTCGCGCCCCGGGGGGGAGCTTTCTTT	CASSLAPRGGAFF
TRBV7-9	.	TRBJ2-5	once	TGTGCCGTTGGACGCACCCAGGAGACCCAGTACTTC	CAVGRTQETQYF
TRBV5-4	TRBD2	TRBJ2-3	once	TGTGCCAGCAGATCAGGGGGACTAGCGAGGCGGGGCACAGATACGCAGTATTTT	CASRSGGLARRGTDTQYF
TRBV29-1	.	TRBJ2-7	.	TGCATCGCCTTCGGGGGCATCTCCTACGAGCAGTACTTC	CIAFGGISYEQYF
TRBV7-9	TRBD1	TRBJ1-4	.	TGTGCCGGCAGCATATCCGGGACAGGGACTAATGAAAAACTGTTTTTT	CAGSISGTGTNEKLFF
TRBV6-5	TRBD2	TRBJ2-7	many	TGTGCCAGCAGTTACTCGAGTGCTAGCGGGAGCTACGAGCAGTACTTC	CASSYSSASGSYEQYF
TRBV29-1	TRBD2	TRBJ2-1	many	TGCAGCGTTCGGTTTACTAGCGGGAATGAGCAGTTCTTC	CSVRFTSGNEQFF
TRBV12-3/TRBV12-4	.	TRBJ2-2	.	TGTGTCAGCAACCGACAGATCACCGGGGAGCTGTTTTTT	CVSNRQITGELFF
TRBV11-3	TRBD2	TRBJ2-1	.	TGTGCCAGCAGTCGACGCCTAGCGGGAGGATTTTTAATCTCCTACAATGAGCAGCTCTTC	CASSRRLAGGFLISYNEQLF
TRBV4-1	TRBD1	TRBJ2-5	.	TGCGCCAGCAGCCGAGGAGGACAGGTCGGAGAGACCCAGTACTTC	CASSRGGQVGETQYF
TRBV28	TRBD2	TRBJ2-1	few	TGTGCCAGCAGTTACCCGGGGACTAGTGGTTTGGATGAGCAGTTCTTC	CASSYPGTSGLDEQFF
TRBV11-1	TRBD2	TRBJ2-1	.	TGTGCCGGCAGCTCACTAGCGGGAGGGTCGAGTGAGCAGTTCTTC	CAGSSLAGGSSEQFF
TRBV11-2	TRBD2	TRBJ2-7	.	TGTGCCAGCAGTCATTTAAGCGGGAAAGGGACCTACGAGCAGTACTTC	CASSHLSGKGTYEQYF
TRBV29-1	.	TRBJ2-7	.	TGCAGCAGACTAGGGCGCGCGCTCTCGGGGGGCCTTCACGAGCAGTACTTC	CSRLGRALSGGLHEQYF
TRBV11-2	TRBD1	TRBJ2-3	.	TGTGCCAGCAGCTTAACCTCTCCCAGGAGGGACAGGGACACAGATACTCAGTATTTT	CASSLTSPRRDRDTDTQYF
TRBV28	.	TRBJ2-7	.	TGTGCCAACAGGTTAGGGGGTTACGAGCAGTACTTC	CANRLGGYEQYF
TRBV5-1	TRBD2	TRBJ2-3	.	TGCGCCAGAAAAGCGGGAGTCAGCACAGATACGCAGTATTTT	CARKAGVSTDTQYF
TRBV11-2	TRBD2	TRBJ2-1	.	TGCGCCAGCAGCTTAGTAGCGGGAGATTGTGGTGAGCAGTTCTTC	CASSLVAGDCGEQFF
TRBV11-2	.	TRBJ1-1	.	TGTGCCAGCAGCCCGCATCAGCACGGACACATTCGCTTTTGGGGCTATGAAGCTTTCTTT	CASSPHQHGHIRFWGYEAFF
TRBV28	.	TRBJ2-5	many	TGTGCCAGCAGTCCCCGTCTACAGTGGGGGGAGACCCAGTACTTC	CASSPRLQWGETQYF
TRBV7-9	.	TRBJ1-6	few	TGTGCCAGCAGCCTGGGACATAACTCCTATAATTCACCCCTCCACTTT	CASSLGHNSYNSPLHF
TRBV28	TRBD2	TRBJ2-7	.	TGTGCCAGCAGTGGTAGCGGGAGGGCCAAAATCGAGCAGTACTTC	CASSGSGRAKIEQYF
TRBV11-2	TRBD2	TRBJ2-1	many	TGTGCCAGCAGCTTAGAGGCGGGAGACTACAATGAGCAGTTCTTC	CASSLEAGDYNEQFF
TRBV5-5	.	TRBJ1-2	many	TGTGCCAGCAGCTTCAGGGTCGACTATGGCTACACCTTC	CASSFRVDYGYTF
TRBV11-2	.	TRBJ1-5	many	TGTGCCAGCAGCCCAGGGGCAGGGAATCAGCCCCAGCATTTT	CASSPGAGNQPQHF
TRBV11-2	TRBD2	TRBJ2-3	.	TGTGCCAGCAGTTTAGGGGGACTAGCGGGAGCGACAGATTCGCAGTATTTT	CASSLGGLAGATDSQYF
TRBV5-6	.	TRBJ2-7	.	TGTGCCAGCAGCTCCGTTACTGGAATCTCCTACGAGCAGTACTTC	CASSSVTGISYEQYF
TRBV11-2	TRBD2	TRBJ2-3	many	TGTGCCAGCAGCTTAGTGTCGCCTAGCGGGATCGCAGATACGCAGTATTTT	CASSLVSPSGIADTQYF
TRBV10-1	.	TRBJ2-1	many	TGCGCCAGCGGGTCGAGCTCCTACAATGAGCAGTTCTTC	CASGSSSYNEQFF
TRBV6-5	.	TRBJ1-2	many	TGTGCCAGCAGTTCTACAGAGGACTATGGCTACACCTTC	CASSSTEDYGYTF
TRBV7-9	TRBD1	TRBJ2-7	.	TGTGCCAGCAGCTTAGGGGGACAGGGAGTCTCCTACGAGCAGTACTTC	CASSLGGQGVSYEQYF
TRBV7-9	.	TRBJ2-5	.	TGTGCCAGCAGCCGAATCTACAATGAGCGGTACTTC	CASSRIYNERYF
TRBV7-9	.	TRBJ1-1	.	TGTGCCAGCAGCTTGACGCTCACTGAAGCTTTCTTT	CASSLTLTEAFF
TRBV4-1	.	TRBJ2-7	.	TGCGCCAGCAGCCAAAGGCTCGAGGCTAGCTACCACCATCACCTCTCCTACGAGCAGTACTTC	CASSQRLEASYHHHLSYEQYF
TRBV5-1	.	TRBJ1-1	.	TGCGCCAGCAGCTTGGTCGCGACGATGAACACTGAAGCTTTCTTT	CASSLVATMNTEAFF
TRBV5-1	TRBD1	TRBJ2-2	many	TGCGCCAGCAGCTTGGCCAGGGGGACCGGGGAGCTGTTTTTT	CASSLARGTGELFF
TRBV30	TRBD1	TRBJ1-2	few	TGTGCCTGGAGTTGGGGGAAAGGGACAGGAGTTTATGGCTACACCTTC	CAWSWGKGTGVYGYTF
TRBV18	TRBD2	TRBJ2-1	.	TGTGCCAGCTCACCGGGACTAGCGGGACCTAATTCAGGAAATGAGCAGTTCTTC	CASSPGLAGPNSGNEQFF
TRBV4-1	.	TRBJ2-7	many	TGCGCCAGCAGTCCGGGGGGGACAGGGTACGACGAGCAGTACTTC	CASSPGGTGYDEQYF
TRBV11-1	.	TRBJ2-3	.	TGTACCAGCAGCTTAAACGGGGGGACAGATACGCAGTTTTTT	CTSSLNGGTDTQFF
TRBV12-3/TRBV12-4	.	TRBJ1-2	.	TGTGCCAGCATCTACGAGACAGGAGCCTATGGTTACACCTTC	CASIYETGAYGYTF
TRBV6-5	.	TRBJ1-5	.	TGTGCCAGCAGAAGGGGTTCGTGGCAGTCCCAGCATTTT	CASRRGSWQSQHF
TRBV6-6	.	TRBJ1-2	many	TGTGCCAGCAGTTACTCGGACTATGGCTACACCTTC	CASSYSDYGYTF
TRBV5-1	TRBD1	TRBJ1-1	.	TGCGCCAGCAGCCGACAGGGGGCGGATGAAGCTTTCTTT	CASSRQGADEAFF
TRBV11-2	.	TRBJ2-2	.	TGTGCCAGCAGCCCTCAGCAAGGACCGACAGTGGAGCTGTTTTTT	CASSPQQGPTVELFF
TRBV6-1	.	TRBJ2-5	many	TGTGCCAGCAGGAGGACCAGAGCCCAAGAGACCCAGTACTTC	CASRRTRAQETQYF
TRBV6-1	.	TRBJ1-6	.	TGTGCCAGCAGTGTGGAAGGGTTCGGAGGGACCCTCCACTTT	CASSVEGFGGTLHF
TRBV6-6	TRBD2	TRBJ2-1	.	TGTGCCAGCAGCCCCGGACTAGCGGGAGGGTCGTTCCCCAATGAGCAGTTCTTC	CASSPGLAGGSFPNEQFF
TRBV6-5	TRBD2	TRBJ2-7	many	TGTGCCAGCAGGAGGGGTAGCGGGAGGGAGAACGAGCAGTACTTC	CASRRGSGRENEQYF
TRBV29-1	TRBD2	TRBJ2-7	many	TGCAGCGCGACGGGACTAGCGGATAACTCCTACGAGCAGTACTTC	CSATGLADNSYEQYF